The rows below give T cell receptor beta chains drawn from one sample of a study of post-analysis software for immune sequencing data. Using its own MiXCR run on the PCR reads, TCRdb lists one record per CDR3 protein. The sample lists approximately 730,000 distinct CDR3 sequences, 25% to 30% occurring once. The source material was blood. The receptors here all came from a girl aged 5 to 17 with multiple sclerosis. The CDR3 runs from the conserved cysteine through the conserved F or W. D genes are given only for firm matches. Not all rows give a size; the values are once, few, many and, for expanded clones, a class.

>TRBV20-1|TRBD2|many|TRBJ2-3
CSAKGLAGWADTQYF
TGCAGTGCCAAGGGGCTAGCGGGATGGGCAGATACGCAGTATTTT
>TRBV4-3|-|-|TRBJ1-6
CASSHRGYNSPLHF
TGCGCCAGCAGCCACCGGGGCTATAATTCACCCCTCCACTTT
>TRBV4-3|TRBD2|-|TRBJ2-3
CASSQEGSGRYF
TGCGCCAGCAGCCAAGAGGGAAGCGGGAGGTATTTT
>TRBV28|-|few|TRBJ2-7
CASNRWGTTYEQYF
TGTGCCTCAAATCGTTGGGGTACAACCTACGAGCAGTACTTC
>TRBV6-5|TRBD2|-|TRBJ2-1
CASSPLAGAHNEQFF
TGTGCCAGCAGCCCACTAGCGGGAGCTCACAATGAGCAGTTCTTC
>TRBV20-1|-|-|TRBJ1-2
CSARDFTGRGGYGYTF
TGCAGTGCTAGAGATTTTACCGGCAGGGGAGGCTATGGCTACACCTTC
>TRBV6-5|-|-|TRBJ1-1
CASRTNPGRMNTEAFF
TGTGCCAGCAGAACTAATCCGGGACGGATGAACACTGAAGCTTTCTTT
>TRBV29-1|-|few|TRBJ1-2
CSVEVPLRGGGYTF
TGCAGCGTTGAAGTCCCCCTTCGGGGGGGTGGCTACACCTTC
>TRBV20-1|TRBD2|many|TRBJ2-5
CSANPPTSGSLQETQYF
TGCAGTGCTAATCCCCCGACTAGCGGGAGTTTGCAAGAGACCCAGTACTTC
>TRBV7-2|-|many|TRBJ2-1
CASSPGGLGGEQFF
TGTGCCAGCAGCCCGGGGGGTCTAGGGGGCGAGCAGTTCTTC
>TRBV29-1|-|few|TRBJ2-7
CSGLISYEQYF
TGCAGCGGCCTCATCAGTTACGAGCAGTACTTC
>TRBV29-1|-|-|TRBJ1-2
CSVEPQVWMGYGYTF
TGCAGCGTTGAACCCCAGGTCTGGATGGGCTATGGCTACACCTTC
>TRBV20-1|TRBD1|many|TRBJ2-5
CSARGDRGLIKRRTQYF
TGCAGTGCTAGAGGGGACAGGGGGTTAATCAAGAGACGGACCCAGTACTTC
>TRBV20-1|TRBD1|-|TRBJ1-1
CSARGDRGRRAFF
TGCAGTGCTAGAGGAGACAGGGGAAGGAGGGCTTTCTTT
>TRBV6-5|TRBD2|few|TRBJ2-1
CASSYATSGTGEQFF
TGTGCCAGCAGTTACGCAACTAGCGGCACGGGTGAGCAGTTCTTC
>TRBV28|-|-|TRBJ1-2
CASSPVVGYYGHTF
TGTGCCAGCAGCCCTGTAGTGGGTTACTATGGCCACACCTTC
>TRBV18|-|-|TRBJ2-3
CASSQLMSPSRNTQYF
TGTGCCAGCTCTCAATTAATGAGCCCATCCCGGAATACGCAGTATTTT
>TRBV4-2|-|few|TRBJ1-4
CASSQGGGGIEKLFF
TGTGCCAGCAGCCAAGGGGGCGGAGGTATAGAAAAACTGTTTTTT
>TRBV20-1|TRBD2|-|TRBJ2-2
CSARDQRAGDAGELFF
TGCAGTGCTAGAGATCAGCGAGCGGGAGACGCCGGGGAGCTGTTTTTT
>TRBV27|TRBD2|-|TRBJ2-1
CASTSRTSGGALRNERFF
TGTGCCAGTACCTCCCGGACTAGCGGGGGGGCCTTGAGAAATGAGCGGTTCTTC
>TRBV7-2|-|-|TRBJ2-3
CAGSPGSFTDTQYF
TGTGCCGGCAGCCCTGGGTCCTTCACAGATACGCAGTATTTT
>TRBV6-1|-|-|TRBJ2-3
CASLPLGLLYTDTQYF
TGTGCCAGCCTCCCCTTAGGCCTCCTATACACAGATACGCAGTATTTT
>TRBV3-1|-|once|TRBJ1-1
CASSQPGRRAFF
TGTGCCAGCAGCCAACCCGGACGGCGGGCTTTCTTT
>TRBV20-1|-|few|TRBJ2-3
CSARRRLVADTQYF
TGCAGTGCTAGACGAAGACTAGTGGCAGATACGCAGTATTTT
>TRBV4-3|-|-|TRBJ2-1
CASSQWQGGNEQFF
TGCGCCAGCAGCCAATGGCAGGGTGGTAATGAGCAGTTCTTC
>TRBV5-1|-|-|TRBJ1-6
CASSSNPGIQNSPLHF
TGCGCCAGCAGCTCAAACCCAGGAATTCAAAATTCACCCCTCCACTTT
>TRBV3-1|-|-|TRBJ2-7
CASSPSVLSPYEQYF
TGTGCCAGCAGCCCTTCAGTTCTTTCTCCCTACGAGCAGTACTTC
>TRBV7-2|-|-|TRBJ2-5
CASSRVPTAIETQYF
TGTGCCAGCAGCCGAGTCCCGACAGCAATTGAGACCCAGTACTTC
>TRBV9|TRBD2|-|TRBJ2-5
CASSVIAGGPGETQYF
TGTGCCAGCAGCGTGATAGCGGGGGGCCCGGGAGAGACCCAGTACTTC
>TRBV12-3/TRBV12-4|-|few|TRBJ1-1
CASRVITGFTEAFF
TGTGCCAGCAGGGTCATAACAGGATTCACTGAAGCTTTCTTT
>TRBV5-6|-|-|TRBJ1-1
CASSARYALHTEAFF
TGTGCCAGCAGCGCAAGGTACGCTCTGCACACTGAAGCTTTCTTT
>TRBV7-2|TRBD1|-|TRBJ1-2
CASSPTGTDYGYTF
TGTGCCAGCAGCCCCACAGGGACAGACTATGGCTACACCTTC
>TRBV20-1|-|few|TRBJ1-6
CSAREWSPLHF
TGCAGTGCTAGAGAATGGTCACCCCTCCACTTT
>TRBV10-3|-|few|TRBJ2-5
CAISESDLQETQYF
TGTGCCATCAGTGAGTCGGACCTTCAAGAGACCCAGTACTTC